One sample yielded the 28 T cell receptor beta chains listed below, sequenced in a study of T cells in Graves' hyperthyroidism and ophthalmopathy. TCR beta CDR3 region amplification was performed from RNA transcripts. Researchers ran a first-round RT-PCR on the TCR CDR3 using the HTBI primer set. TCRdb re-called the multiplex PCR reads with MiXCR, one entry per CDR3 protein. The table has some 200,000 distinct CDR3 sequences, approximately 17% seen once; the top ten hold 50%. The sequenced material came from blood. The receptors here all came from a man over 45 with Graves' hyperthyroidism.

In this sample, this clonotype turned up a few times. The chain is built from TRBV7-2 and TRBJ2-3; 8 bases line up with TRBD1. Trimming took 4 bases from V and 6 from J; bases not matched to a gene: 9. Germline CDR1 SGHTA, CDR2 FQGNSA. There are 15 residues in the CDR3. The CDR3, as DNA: TGTGCCAGCAGCTCTCGCGGGACAGGCTTGGATACGCAGTATTTT. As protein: CASSSRGTGLDTQYF.

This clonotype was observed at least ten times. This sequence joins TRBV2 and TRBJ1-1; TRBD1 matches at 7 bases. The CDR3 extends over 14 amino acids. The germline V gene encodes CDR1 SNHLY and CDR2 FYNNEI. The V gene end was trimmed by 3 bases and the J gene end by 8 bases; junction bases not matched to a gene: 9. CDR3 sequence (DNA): TGTGCCAGCAGTGATAAGGGACAGCGATCGGAAGCTTTCTTT. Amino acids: CASSDKGQRSEAFF.

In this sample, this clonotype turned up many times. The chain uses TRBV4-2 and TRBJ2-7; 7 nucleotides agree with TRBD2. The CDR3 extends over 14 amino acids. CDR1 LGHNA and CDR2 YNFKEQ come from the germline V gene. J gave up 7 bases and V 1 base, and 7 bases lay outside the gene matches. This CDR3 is CASSQAPAGREQYF. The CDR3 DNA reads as TGTGCCAGCAGCCAAGCGCCAGCGGGGCGGGAGCAGTACTTC.

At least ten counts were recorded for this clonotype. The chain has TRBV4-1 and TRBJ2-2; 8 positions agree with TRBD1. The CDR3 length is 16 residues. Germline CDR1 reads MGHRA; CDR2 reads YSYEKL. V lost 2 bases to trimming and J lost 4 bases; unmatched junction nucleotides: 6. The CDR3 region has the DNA TGCGCCAGCAGCCAACCCGACAGGGGAAGCACCGGGGAGCTGTTTTTT. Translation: CASSQPDRGSTGELFF.

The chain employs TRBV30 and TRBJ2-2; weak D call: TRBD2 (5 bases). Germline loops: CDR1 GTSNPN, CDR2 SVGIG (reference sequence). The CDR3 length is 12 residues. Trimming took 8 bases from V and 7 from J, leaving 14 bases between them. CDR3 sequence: CAILDRGGELFF. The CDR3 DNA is TGTGCCATACTAGACCGCGGCGGGGAGCTGTTTTTT.

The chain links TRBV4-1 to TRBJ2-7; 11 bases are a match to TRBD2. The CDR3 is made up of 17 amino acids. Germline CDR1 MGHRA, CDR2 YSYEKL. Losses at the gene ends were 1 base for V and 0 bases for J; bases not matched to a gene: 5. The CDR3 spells CASSQGLAGLPSYEQYF. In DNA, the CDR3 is TGCGCCAGCAGCCAAGGACTAGCGGGACTCCCCTCCTACGAGCAGTACTTC.

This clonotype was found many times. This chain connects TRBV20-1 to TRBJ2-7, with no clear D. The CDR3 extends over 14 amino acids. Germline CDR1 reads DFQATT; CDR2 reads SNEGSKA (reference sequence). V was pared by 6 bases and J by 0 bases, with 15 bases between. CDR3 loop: CSAMDQPLSYEQYF. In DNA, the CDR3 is TGCAGTGCCATGGACCAGCCTCTCTCCTACGAGCAGTACTTC.

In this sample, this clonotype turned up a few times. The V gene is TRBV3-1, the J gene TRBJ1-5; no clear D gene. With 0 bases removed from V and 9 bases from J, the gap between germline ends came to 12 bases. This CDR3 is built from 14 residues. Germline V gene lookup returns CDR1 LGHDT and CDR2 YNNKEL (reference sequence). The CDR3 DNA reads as TGTGCCAGCAGCCAAGAGCCGACACACCGGCCCCAGCATTTT. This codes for CASSQEPTHRPQHF.

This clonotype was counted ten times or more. CDR3 sequence: CASSLATGPAFF. The CDR3 bases are TGTGCCAGCAGCTTGGCGACAGGGCCAGCTTTCTTT. The rearrangement links TRBV7-9 to TRBJ1-1, with 7 bases lining up with TRBD1. J gave up 10 bases and V 3 bases, and 5 bases lay outside the gene matches. Germline CDR1 reads SEHNR; CDR2 reads FQNEAQ (reference sequence). The CDR3 spans 12 residues.

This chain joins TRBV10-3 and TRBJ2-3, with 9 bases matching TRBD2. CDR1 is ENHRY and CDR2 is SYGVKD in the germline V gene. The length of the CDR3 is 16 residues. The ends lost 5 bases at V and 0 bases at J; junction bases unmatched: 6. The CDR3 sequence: CAISYSTSGSTDTQYF. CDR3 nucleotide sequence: TGTGCCATCAGTTACTCGACTAGCGGTAGCACAGATACGCAGTATTTT.

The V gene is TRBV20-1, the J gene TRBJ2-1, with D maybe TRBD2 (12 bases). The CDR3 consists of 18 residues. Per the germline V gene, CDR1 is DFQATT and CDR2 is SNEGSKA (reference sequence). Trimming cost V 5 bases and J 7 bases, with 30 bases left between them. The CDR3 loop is CSAWDRGVLAGGLNEQFF. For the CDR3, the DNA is TGCAGTGCTTGGGACAGGGGGGTGCTAGCGGGAGGGCTTAATGAGCAGTTCTTC.

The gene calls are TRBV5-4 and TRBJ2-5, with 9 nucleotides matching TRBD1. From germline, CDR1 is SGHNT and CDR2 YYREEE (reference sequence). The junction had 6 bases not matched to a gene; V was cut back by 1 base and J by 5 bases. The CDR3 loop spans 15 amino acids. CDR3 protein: CASSLSTGGWETQYF. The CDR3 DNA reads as TGTGCCAGCAGCTTGAGTACAGGGGGCTGGGAGACCCAGTACTTC.

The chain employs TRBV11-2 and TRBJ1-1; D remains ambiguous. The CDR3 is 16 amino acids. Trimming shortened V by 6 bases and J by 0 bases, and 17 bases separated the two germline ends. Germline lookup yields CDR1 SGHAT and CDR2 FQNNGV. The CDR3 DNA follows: TGTGCCAGCAGTGACCGGGCCCGATCTATGAACACTGAAGCTTTCTTT. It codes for CASSDRARSMNTEAFF. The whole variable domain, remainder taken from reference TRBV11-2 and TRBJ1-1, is EAGVAQSPRYKIIEKRQSVAFWCNPISGHATLYWYQQILGQGPKLLIQFQNNGVVDDSQLPKDRFSAERLKGVDSTLKIQPAKLEDSAVYLCASSDRARSMNTEAFFGQGTRLTVV.

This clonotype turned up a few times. The CDR3 here is CASSIRGYGTEAFF. The DNA of the CDR3 is TGTGCCAGTAGTATTCGTGGGTACGGCACTGAAGCTTTCTTT. The chain recombines TRBV19 with TRBJ1-1, with D unclear. The germline CDR1 and CDR2 sequences are LNHDA and SQIVND (reference sequence). The CDR3 covers 14 residues. Trimming pared 3 bases from V and 4 bases from J, leaving 12 bases between.

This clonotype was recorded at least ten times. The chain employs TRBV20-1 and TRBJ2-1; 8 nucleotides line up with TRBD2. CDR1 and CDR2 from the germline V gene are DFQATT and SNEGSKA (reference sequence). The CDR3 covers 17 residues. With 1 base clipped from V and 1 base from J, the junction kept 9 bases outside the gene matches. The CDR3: CSARVATGTRSYNEQFF. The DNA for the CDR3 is TGCAGTGCTAGAGTCGCAACCGGGACTAGATCCTACAATGAGCAGTTCTTC.

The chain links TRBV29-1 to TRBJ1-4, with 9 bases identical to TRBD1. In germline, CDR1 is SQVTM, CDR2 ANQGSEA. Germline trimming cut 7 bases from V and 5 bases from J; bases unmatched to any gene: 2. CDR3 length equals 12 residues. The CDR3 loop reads CSAQGANEKLFF. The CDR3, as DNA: TGCAGCGCACAGGGGGCGAATGAAAAACTGTTTTTT.

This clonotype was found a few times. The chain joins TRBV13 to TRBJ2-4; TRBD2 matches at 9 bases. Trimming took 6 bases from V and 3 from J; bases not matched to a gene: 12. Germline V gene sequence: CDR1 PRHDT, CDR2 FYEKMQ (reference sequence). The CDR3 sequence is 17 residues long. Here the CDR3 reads CASRMTSGNLGKNIQYF. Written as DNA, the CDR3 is TGTGCCAGCAGGATGACTAGCGGAAACTTAGGCAAAAACATTCAGTACTTC.

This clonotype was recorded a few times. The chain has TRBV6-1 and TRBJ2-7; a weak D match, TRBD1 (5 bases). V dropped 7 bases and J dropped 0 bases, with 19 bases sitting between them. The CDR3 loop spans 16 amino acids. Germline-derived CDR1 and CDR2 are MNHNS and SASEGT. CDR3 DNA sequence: TGTGCCAGCACCCCGGACCTTGGGCAGGGCTCCTACGAGCAGTACTTC. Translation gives CASTPDLGQGSYEQYF.

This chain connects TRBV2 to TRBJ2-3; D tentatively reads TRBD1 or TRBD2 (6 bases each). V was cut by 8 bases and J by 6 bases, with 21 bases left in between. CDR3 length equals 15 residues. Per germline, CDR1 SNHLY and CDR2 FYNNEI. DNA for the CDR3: TGTGCCAGCGCGTCGAGATACTTCGGGGGCGATACGCAGTATTTT. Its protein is CASASRYFGGDTQYF.

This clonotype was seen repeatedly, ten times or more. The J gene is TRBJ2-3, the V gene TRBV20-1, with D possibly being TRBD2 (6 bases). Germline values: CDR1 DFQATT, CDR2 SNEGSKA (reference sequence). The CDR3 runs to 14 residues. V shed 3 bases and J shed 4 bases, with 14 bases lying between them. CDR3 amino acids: CSASQAGGSDTQYF. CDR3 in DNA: TGCAGTGCTAGCCAAGCGGGTGGGTCAGATACGCAGTATTTT.

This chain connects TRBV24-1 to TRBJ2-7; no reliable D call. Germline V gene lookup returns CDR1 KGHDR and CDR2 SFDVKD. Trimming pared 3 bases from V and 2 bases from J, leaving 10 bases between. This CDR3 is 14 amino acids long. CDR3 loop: CATSDTGATYEQYF. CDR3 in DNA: TGTGCCACCAGTGATACTGGCGCTACCTACGAGCAGTACTTC.

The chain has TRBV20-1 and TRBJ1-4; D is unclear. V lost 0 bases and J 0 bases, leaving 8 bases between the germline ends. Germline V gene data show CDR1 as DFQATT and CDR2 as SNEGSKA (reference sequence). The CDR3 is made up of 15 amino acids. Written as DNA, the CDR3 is TGCAGTGCTAGAGATACGGCAACAACTAATGAAAAACTGTTTTTT. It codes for CSARDTATTNEKLFF.

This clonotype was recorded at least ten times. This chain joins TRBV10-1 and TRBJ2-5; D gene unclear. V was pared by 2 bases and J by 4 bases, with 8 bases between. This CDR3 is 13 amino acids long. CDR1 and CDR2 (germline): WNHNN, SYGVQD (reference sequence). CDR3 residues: CASSERVGETQYF. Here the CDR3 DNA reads TGCGCCAGCAGTGAGAGGGTTGGAGAGACCCAGTACTTC.

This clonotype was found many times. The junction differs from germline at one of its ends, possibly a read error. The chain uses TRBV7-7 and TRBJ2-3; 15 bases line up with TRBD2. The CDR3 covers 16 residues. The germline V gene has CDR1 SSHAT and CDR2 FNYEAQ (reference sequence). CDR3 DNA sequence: TGTGCTAGCAGCGCGGGACTAGCGGGAGGAGGGGATACGCAGTATTTT. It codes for CASSAGLAGGGDTQYF.

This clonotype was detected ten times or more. CDR3 sequence: CASSLWGTDTQYF. CDR3 nucleotides: TGTGCCAGCAGTTTATGGGGCACAGATACGCAGTATTTT. The chain joins TRBV27 to TRBJ2-3; unclear D gene. The CDR3 is 13 amino acids. The V gene's germline CDR1 is MNHEY and CDR2 SMNVEV (reference sequence). V lost 1 base and J lost 1, with 3 bases in between.

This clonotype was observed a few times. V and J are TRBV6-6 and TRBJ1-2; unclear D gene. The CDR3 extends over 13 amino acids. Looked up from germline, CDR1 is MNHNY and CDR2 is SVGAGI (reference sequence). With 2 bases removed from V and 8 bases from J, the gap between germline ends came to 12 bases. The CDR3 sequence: CASSYRQLNGYTF. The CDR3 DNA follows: TGTGCCAGCAGTTACCGCCAACTTAACGGCTACACCTTC.

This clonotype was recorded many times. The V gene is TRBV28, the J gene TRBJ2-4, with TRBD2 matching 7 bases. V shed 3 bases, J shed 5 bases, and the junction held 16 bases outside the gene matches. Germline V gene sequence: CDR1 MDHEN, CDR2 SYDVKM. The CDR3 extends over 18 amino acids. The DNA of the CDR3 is TGTGCCAGCAGTTTCGGGAGGCCGGGGACTCGGTTGGAAAACATTCAGTACTTC. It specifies CASSFGRPGTRLENIQYF.

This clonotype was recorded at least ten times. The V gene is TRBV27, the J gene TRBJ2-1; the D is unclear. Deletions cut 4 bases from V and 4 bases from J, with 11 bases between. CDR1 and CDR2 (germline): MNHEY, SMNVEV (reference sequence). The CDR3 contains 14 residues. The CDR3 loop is CASSSQDRYNEQFF. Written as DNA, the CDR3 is TGTGCCAGCAGTTCCCAGGACCGTTACAATGAGCAGTTCTTC.